This TCR beta chain was sequenced for a study of beta chain features in type 1 diabetes. TCRB transcripts that were expressed got sequenced, as all of the isolated RNA had been reverse transcribed. This table comes from immunoSEQ multiplex PCR, and its TCRdb copy is limited to in-frame clones, with some not included. The sample holds around 150,000 clones, roughly 8.1% seen once. V gave up 0 bases and J gave up 7 bases; unmatched junction bases: 8. This CDR3 is built from 17 residues. The germline V gene has CDR1 LGHNA and CDR2 YSLEER. This clonotype was sampled from a man aged 18 to 35 in good health. Sequencing was carried out using central memory CD4+ T cells from blood. This chain links TRBV4-3 with TRBJ2-3, with 12 bases matching TRBD2. CDR3 nucleotide sequence: TGCGCCAGCAGCCAAGAGTTTCTAGCGGGAGGGCCGAATACGCAGTATTTT. Translation gives CASSQEFLAGGPNTQYF.